One and the same sample provided the 30 T cell receptor beta chains below, sequenced in a study of T cell repertoires in aging, cancer and after chemotherapy. The template was genomic DNA from peripheral blood, not RNA. TRB rearrangements spanning V, D and J were amplified using mixed TRB-A/B primers. A single record per CDR3 protein comes from TCRdb applying MiXCR to the multiplex PCR reads. This table has roughly 2,200 distinct CDR3 sequences, roughly 25% appearing once. Sequencing input: blood. The origin of the receptors is a human donor with a solid tumor.

The chain uses TRBV19 and TRBJ1-1; 9 bases fit TRBD1. The trim removed 2 bases at V and 8 bases at J, leaving 3 bases unmatched. Germline CDR1 is LNHDA and CDR2 is SQIVND (reference sequence). The CDR3 is 13 residues long. CDR3 region: CASSIRDRAEAFF. In DNA form, the CDR3 reads TGTGCCAGTAGTATAAGGGACAGGGCAGAAGCTTTCTTT.

This CDR3 reads CSVPTGGFYEQYF. The CDR3 DNA sequence: TGCAGTGTTCCGACAGGGGGCTTTTACGAGCAGTACTTC. The chain combines TRBV20-1 with TRBJ2-7, with 10 bases aligning to TRBD1. Germline lookup yields CDR1 DFQATT and CDR2 SNEGSKA (reference sequence). The CDR3 has 13 amino acids. After removal of 7 bases from V and 4 bases from J, the junction contained 7 bases not matched to a gene.

The V gene is TRBV7-3, the J gene TRBJ2-3; 10 bases fit TRBD2. The CDR3 is 15 residues long. Germline loops: CDR1 SGHTA, CDR2 FQGTGA. The J segment lost 1 base and the V segment lost 5 bases, leaving 3 bases of the junction unmatched. CDR3 bases: TGTGCCAGCAGCCCAACTAGCGGGGGCACAGATACGCAGTATTTT. It translates to CASSPTSGGTDTQYF.

The V call is TRBV7-2, the J call TRBJ2-5, with TRBD1 as a possible D gene (6 bases). The CDR3 has 15 amino acids. Trimming pared 1 base from V and 3 bases from J, leaving 12 bases between. CDR1 and CDR2 (germline): SGHTA, FQGNSA. As DNA, the CDR3 is TGTGCCAGCAGCTTAGAGCTAGGGGGAAAAGAGACCCAGTACTTC. Its protein is CASSLELGGKETQYF.

The rearrangement uses TRBV20-1 and TRBJ1-4; D gene uncertain. Germline V gene sequence: CDR1 DFQATT, CDR2 SNEGSKA (reference sequence). The CDR3 runs to 14 residues. Between the trimmed V and J ends, which lost 0 bases and 5 bases, there was a span of 10 bases. The CDR3 bases are TGCAGTGCTAGAGATCCTCGTGGGAATGAAAAACTGTTTTTT. It encodes CSARDPRGNEKLFF.

This clonotype is deemed medium-sized. V gene TRBV6-1 combines with J gene TRBJ2-7; D is ambiguous. The CDR3 extends over 15 amino acids. Germline V gene sequence: CDR1 MNHNS, CDR2 SASEGT. V shed 7 bases and J shed 0 bases, with 16 bases lying between them. CDR3 DNA: TGTGCCAGCACCAAGGGCAGGCCGAGCTCCTACGAGCAGTACTTC. Translation gives CASTKGRPSSYEQYF.

This clonotype showed up just a few times. The rearrangement uses TRBV7-2 and TRBJ1-1; D is possibly TRBD1 (6 bases). Looked up from germline, CDR1 is SGHTA and CDR2 is FQGNSA. This CDR3 is 16 amino acids long. V lost 3 bases to trimming and J lost 0 bases, with 14 bases between them. In DNA form, the CDR3 reads TGTGCCAGCAGCTTCGGCAGGGGTGCGATGAACACTGAAGCTTTCTTT. Amino acid sequence: CASSFGRGAMNTEAFF. Drawing the rest from reference TRBV7-2 and TRBJ1-1, the complete variable domain is GAGVSQSPSNKVTEKGKDVELRCDPISGHTALYWYRQSLGQGLEFLIYFQGNSAPDKSGLPSDRFSAERTGGSVSTLTIQRTQQEDSAVYLCASSFGRGAMNTEAFFGQGTRLTVV.

The chain employs TRBV12-5 and TRBJ2-1; tentative D call: TRBD2 (6 bases). V lost 7 bases and J lost 0, with 10 bases in between. The CDR3 has 14 amino acids. The germline CDR1 and CDR2 sequences are LGHNT and FRNRAP. CDR3 nucleotide sequence: TGTGCTAGTGCCCTGACTAGCTCCTACAATGAGCAGTTCTTC. This gives the protein CASALTSSYNEQFF.

This chain joins TRBV18 and TRBJ2-1; D perhaps matches TRBD2 (6 bases). Trimming removed 2 bases at V and 5 bases at J, with 13 bases between. From germline, CDR1 is KGHSH and CDR2 LQKENI. The CDR3 covers 15 residues. CDR3 sequence (DNA): TGTGCCAGCTCACCAGATTTGGGACTCCACAATGAGCAGTTCTTC. Protein product: CASSPDLGLHNEQFF.

This clonotype is labeled medium-sized. The chain couples TRBV19 to TRBJ2-4; tentatively, D is TRBD2 (7 bases). This CDR3 is 14 amino acids long. V was pared by 3 bases and J by 7 bases, with 13 bases between. Germline assignment: CDR1 LNHDA and CDR2 SQIVND (reference sequence). CDR3 in DNA: TGTGCCAGTAGTATTGGGGGGCGGGGGAACATTCAGTACTTC. Amino acid sequence: CASSIGGRGNIQYF. Full variable domain (missing parts from reference TRBV19 and TRBJ2-4): DGGITQSPKYLFRKEGQNVTLSCEQNLNHDAMYWYRQDPGQGLRLIYYSQIVNDFQKGDIAEGYSVSREKKESFPLTVTSAQKNPTAFYLCASSIGGRGNIQYFGAGTRLSVL.

The chain couples TRBV20-1 to TRBJ1-2; 7 bases fit TRBD1. Germline CDR1 is DFQATT and CDR2 is SNEGSKA (reference sequence). The CDR3 consists of 15 residues. Losses at the gene ends were 0 bases for V and 3 bases for J; bases not matched to a gene: 7. The CDR3 sequence: CSARDRYRGDYGYTF. The CDR3 DNA reads as TGCAGTGCTAGAGATCGGTACAGGGGCGACTATGGCTACACCTTC.

The chain employs TRBV7-3 and TRBJ1-1; a possible D gene is TRBD1 (6 bases). The CDR3 contains 13 residues. CDR1 and CDR2 (germline): SGHTA, FQGTGA. V was cut by 0 bases and J by 4 bases, with 6 bases left in between. CDR3 residues: CASSLTGGTEAFF. The CDR3 DNA reads as TGTGCCAGCAGCTTAACAGGGGGCACTGAAGCTTTCTTT.

The sample holds a few counts of this clonotype. V gene TRBV11-1 combines with J gene TRBJ2-1, with 8 nucleotides matching TRBD1. The CDR3 is 15 residues long. Trimming cost V 4 bases and J 7 bases; bases outside gene matches: 9. Per germline, CDR1 SGHAT and CDR2 FQDESV (reference sequence). The chain's CDR3 is CASSSRQGLVNEQFF. The DNA for the CDR3 is TGTGCCAGCAGCTCCCGACAGGGGCTGGTGAATGAGCAGTTCTTC.

V usage is TRBV10-3 and J usage is TRBJ1-2, with a weak D call TRBD1 (5 bases). CDR1 is ENHRY and CDR2 is SYGVKD in the germline V gene. Deletions cut 7 bases from V and 2 bases from J, with 11 bases between. The CDR3 runs 13 residues. This chain's CDR3 is CAINSGRNYGYTF. The CDR3 DNA reads as TGTGCCATCAATTCGGGACGCAACTATGGCTACACCTTC.

This clonotype is categorized as large. The rearrangement joins TRBV29-1 to TRBJ2-5, with D possibly TRBD1 on 6 matching bases. Germline CDR1 and CDR2: SQVTM and ANQGSEA. Deletions cut 5 bases from V and 3 bases from J, with 10 bases between. The length of the CDR3 is 12 residues. DNA of the CDR3: TGCAGCGTTAGGCAGGGGAAAGAGACCCAGTACTTC. Its translation: CSVRQGKETQYF.

The rearrangement links TRBV7-9 to TRBJ2-3; 9 positions agree with TRBD2. CDR1 and CDR2 (germline): SEHNR, FQNEAQ (reference sequence). The CDR3 runs 15 residues. DNA for the CDR3: TGTACGGGGGGATCTAGCGGGGCATACACAGATACGCAGTATTTT. This sequence encodes CTGGSSGAYTDTQYF.

This clonotype has more than one count but fewer than ten. The chain links TRBV28 to TRBJ1-1; unclear D gene. Germline-derived CDR1 and CDR2 are MDHEN and SYDVKM. CDR3 size: 11 residues. V was clipped by 8 bases and J by 2 bases, with 6 bases between them. The CDR3 bases are TGTGCCAGCGAGCTTAACACTGAAGCTTTCTTT. Translated: CASELNTEAFF. Filled out from reference TRBV28 and TRBJ1-1, the complete variable domain reads DVKVTQSSRYLVKRTGEKVFLECVQDMDHENMFWYRQDPGLGLRLIYFSYDVKMKEKGDIPEGYSVSREKKERFSLILESASTNQTSMYLCASELNTEAFFGQGTRLTVV.

This clonotype has a handful of counts. The rearrangement joins TRBV14 to TRBJ2-5; D assignment may be TRBD1 or TRBD2 (6 bases each). Germline-derived CDR1 and CDR2 are SGHDN and FVKESK. Trimming cost V 4 bases and J 4 bases, with 19 bases left between them. This CDR3 region has 16 residues. The DNA for the CDR3 is TGTGCCAGCAGCCCGGGGGACACCGGTTGGAGAGAGACCCAGTACTTC. It is translated as CASSPGDTGWRETQYF.

Judged by abundance, this clonotype is medium-sized. The CDR3 DNA reads as TGTGCCAGCAGCGCGACGGTTATGGAGACCCAGTACTTC. Residues: CASSATVMETQYF. The chain recombines TRBV7-3 with TRBJ2-5, with D unclear. Germline V gives CDR1 SGHTA, CDR2 FQGTGA. Trimming took off 5 bases at V and 5 bases at J, with 12 bases between the two ends. This CDR3 is built from 13 residues. The variable domain in full, with the rest retrieved from reference TRBV7-3 and TRBJ2-5, is GAGVSQTPSNKVTEKGKYVELRCDPISGHTALYWYRQSLGQGPEFLIYFQGTGAADDSGLPNDRFFAVRPEGSVSTLKIQRTERGDSAVYLCASSATVMETQYFGPGTRLLVL.

This clonotype was detected a few times. This chain links TRBV4-3 with TRBJ1-2; TRBD1 matches 7 bases. The germline V gene has CDR1 LGHNA and CDR2 YSLEER. The CDR3 is made up of 16 amino acids. The V segment lost 2 bases and the J segment 3 bases; nucleotides outside the gene matches: 9. Here the CDR3 reads CASSQILVGGDYGYTF. DNA for the CDR3: TGCGCCAGCAGCCAAATTTTGGTAGGGGGCGACTATGGCTACACCTTC.

The chain uses TRBV10-1 and TRBJ2-3; D is perhaps TRBD1 or TRBD2 (5 bases each). V was cut by 10 bases and J by 2 bases, with 13 bases left in between. Germline assignment: CDR1 WNHNN and CDR2 SYGVQD (reference sequence). The CDR3 extends over 13 amino acids. This CDR3 is CATRGEPTDTQYF. The CDR3 DNA reads TGCGCCACTCGAGGGGAACCCACAGATACGCAGTATTTT.

V gene TRBV6-6 combines with J gene TRBJ1-5; TRBD1 aligns across 7 bases. V lost 10 bases to trimming and J lost 4 bases; unmatched junction nucleotides: 7. Germline V gene data show CDR1 as MNHNY and CDR2 as SVGAGI (reference sequence). CDR3 length: 13 residues. The chain's CDR3 is CATLDRENQPQHF. The CDR3 DNA reads as TGTGCCACACTAGACAGGGAAAATCAGCCCCAGCATTTT.

In its sample, this clonotype was seen a few times. The chain has TRBV6-2 or TRBV6-3 and TRBJ2-2; TRBD2 matches at 10 bases. Germline-derived CDR1 and CDR2 are MNHEY and SVGEGT. Unmatched junction bases numbered 1, after V lost 5 bases and J lost 7 bases. The CDR3 spans 13 residues. This CDR3 is CASSSGRDGELFF. The CDR3 nucleotides are TGTGCCAGCAGTAGCGGGAGGGACGGGGAGCTGTTTTTT.

In its sample, this clonotype ranks as large. The chain recombines TRBV19 with TRBJ2-3; TRBD2 is a possible D gene (7 bases). Per the germline V gene, CDR1 is LNHDA and CDR2 is SQIVND (reference sequence). The CDR3 has 20 amino acids. Trimming removed 1 base from V and 4 bases from J, with 27 bases in between. This CDR3 reads CASSIGLGTWGGSFSDTQYF. Here the CDR3 DNA reads TGTGCCAGTAGTATAGGGTTAGGGACATGGGGCGGGAGTTTTTCAGATACGCAGTATTTT.

V usage is TRBV6-5 and J usage is TRBJ1-4; possible D gene TRBD1, 6 bases. CDR1 and CDR2 from the germline V gene are MNHEY and SVGAGI. V was clipped by 6 bases and J by 0 bases, with 17 bases between them. This CDR3 is 17 amino acids long. In DNA, the CDR3 is TGTGCCAGCAGCCCCCACGGGACATCTGCAACTAATGAAAAACTGTTTTTT. Translated, it gives CASSPHGTSATNEKLFF.

This clonotype was seen only a few times. The chain recombines TRBV27 with TRBJ2-1; no clear D. The germline V gene encodes CDR1 MNHEY and CDR2 SMNVEV (reference sequence). Trimming removed 7 bases at V and 1 base at J, with 11 bases between. The CDR3 totals 14 residues. The CDR3 region is CASIASNSYNEQFF. CDR3 DNA sequence: TGTGCCAGCATTGCCTCCAATTCCTACAATGAGCAGTTCTTC.

This clonotype qualifies as medium-sized. The chain couples TRBV6-1 to TRBJ2-7; D gene ambiguous. Trimming cost V 4 bases and J 3 bases, with 7 bases left between them. Germline lookup yields CDR1 MNHNS and CDR2 SASEGT. The length of the CDR3 is 12 residues. The CDR3 is CASSAYSYEQYF. CDR3 bases: TGTGCCAGCAGTGCCTACAGCTACGAGCAGTACTTC.

The chain couples TRBV6-1 to TRBJ2-4, with D possibly being TRBD1 (5 bases). Germline V gene data show CDR1 as MNHNS and CDR2 as SASEGT. V lost 1 base, J lost 7 bases, and 14 bases lay in between. This CDR3 is 15 amino acids long. DNA of the CDR3: TGTGCCAGCAGTGAAGTCGATGGGGCGCTCAACATTCAGTACTTC. Translating it yields CASSEVDGALNIQYF.

The chain couples TRBV12-3 or TRBV12-4 to TRBJ1-2; D is possibly TRBD1 (5 bases). Trimming stripped 3 bases from V and 6 bases from J, with 8 bases between. The CDR3 totals 12 residues. CDR3 in amino acids: CASSFGGNGYTF. For the CDR3, the DNA is TGTGCCAGCAGTTTTGGGGGGAATGGCTACACCTTC.

This clonotype was picked up one time. The chain uses TRBV4-3 and TRBJ2-3; maybe TRBD2 (6 bases). V was trimmed by 0 bases and J by 2 bases, leaving 24 bases between them. Germline CDR1 reads LGHNA; CDR2 reads YSLEER. CDR3 length: 20 residues. The CDR3 DNA reads as TGCGCCAGCAGCCAAGATAGGGTCGGGGGTCCCGGACGATACACAGATACGCAGTATTTT. Encoded protein: CASSQDRVGGPGRYTDTQYF.